A single sample is the source of the 18 T cell receptor beta chains below, sequenced in a study of cytomegalovirus exposure and HLA in healthy donors. The PCR employed 60 Vbeta primers together with 13 Jbeta primers. Produced via immunoSEQ multiplex PCR; TCRdb's table is partial and in-frame only. The specimen's table records tens of thousands of clones. Sequencing was performed on PBMCs. Receptor source: a woman between 25 and 40 years old in good health and CMV-seronegative.

The V call is TRBV12-5, the J call TRBJ2-7, with 10 positions matching TRBD1. The CDR3 is 14 amino acids. Germline V gene lookup returns CDR1 LGHNT and CDR2 FRNRAP. Trimming cost V 4 bases and J 3 bases; bases outside gene matches: 3. The CDR3 DNA reads TGTGCTAGTGGTTCCGGGACAGGGGTCTACGAGCAGTACTTC. This gives the protein CASGSGTGVYEQYF.

This chain joins TRBV15 and TRBJ2-3; D is unclear. This CDR3 is built from 15 residues. Trimming left V 2 bases short and J 2 bases short, with 11 bases between. Germline V gene lookup returns CDR1 LNHNV and CDR2 YYDKDF (reference sequence). DNA for the CDR3: TGTGCCACCAGCAGATCCCCTGGCCCCACAGATACGCAGTATTTT. Translating gives CATSRSPGPTDTQYF.

This chain joins TRBV30 and TRBJ2-1, with D perhaps TRBD1 (5 bases). The CDR3 totals 14 residues. The V end was cut by 4 bases, the J end by 7 bases, with 17 bases between. The germline gives CDR1 GTSNPN, CDR2 SVGIG (reference sequence). The chain's CDR3 is CAWNHADRGNEQFF. As DNA, the CDR3 is TGTGCCTGGAACCACGCGGATAGGGGTAATGAGCAGTTCTTC.

This chain uses TRBV7-9 with TRBJ2-3; unclear D gene. The germline V and J ends were trimmed by 3 bases and 4 bases, with 5 bases remaining between them. The germline V gene has CDR1 SEHNR and CDR2 FQNEAQ (reference sequence). CDR3 length: 12 amino acids. The DNA of the CDR3 is TGTGCCAGCAGCTTCGAGGCAGATACGCAGTATTTT. Translation gives CASSFEADTQYF. The full variable domain, rest sourced from reference TRBV7-9 and TRBJ2-3, is DTGVSQNPRHKITKRGQNVTFRCDPISEHNRLYWYRQTLGQGPEFLTYFQNEAQLEKSRLLSDRFSAERPKGSFSTLEIQRTEQGDSAMYLCASSFEADTQYFGPGTRLTVL.

The chain employs TRBV28 and TRBJ1-2; maybe TRBD1 (6 bases). Germline V gives CDR1 MDHEN, CDR2 SYDVKM. The CDR3 covers 13 residues. Trimming cost V 6 bases and J 2 bases, with 10 bases left between them. Here the CDR3 reads CASSPGTNYGYTF. The CDR3 DNA reads TGTGCCAGCAGCCCCGGGACAAACTATGGCTACACCTTC.

The chain is built from TRBV11-2 and TRBJ2-7; D gene ambiguous. Germline CDR1 reads SGHAT; CDR2 reads FQNNGV. Trimming pared 0 bases from V and 12 bases from J, leaving 12 bases between. The CDR3 contains 12 residues. CDR3 bases: TGTGCCAGCAGCTTAGATAGACGCCAGGTGTACTTC. This translates into CASSLDRRQVYF. Together with reference TRBV11-2 and TRBJ2-7, the CDR3 gives the full variable domain: EAGVAQSPRYKIIEKRQSVAFWCNPISGHATLYWYQQILGQGPKLLIQFQNNGVVDDSQLPKDRFSAERLKGVDSTLKIQPAKLEDSAVYLCASSLDRRQVYFGPGTRLTVT.

V gene TRBV5-1 combines with J gene TRBJ2-7; 7 bases align to TRBD2. Germline V gene data show CDR1 as SGHRS and CDR2 as YFSETQ. V lost 0 bases, J lost 0 bases, and 0 bases stayed unmatched. CDR3 length equals 14 residues. In nucleotides, the CDR3 is TGCGCCAGCAGCTTGGGCGGGAGCTCCTACGAGCAGTACTTC. Translating gives CASSLGGSSYEQYF. Looking up the rest from reference TRBV5-1 and TRBJ2-7 gives the full variable domain: KAGVTQTPRYLIKTRGQQVTLSCSPISGHRSVSWYQQTPGQGLQFLFEYFSETQRNKGNFPGRFSGRQFSNSRSEMNVSTLELGDSALYLCASSLGGSSYEQYFGPGTRLTVT.

The chain carries TRBV29-1 and TRBJ1-1, with 10 bases aligning to TRBD1. CDR1 and CDR2 from the germline V gene are SQVTM and ANQGSEA. Losses at the gene ends were 7 bases for V and 5 bases for J; bases not matched to a gene: 7. The CDR3 has 13 residues. The CDR3 nucleotides are TGCAGCGGGGACAGGGGTTTGGGAACTGAAGCTTTCTTT. Its translation is CSGDRGLGTEAFF.

The V call is TRBV15, the J call TRBJ1-3, with TRBD1 matching 10 bases. The CDR3 is made up of 17 amino acids. V was clipped by 3 bases and J by 8 bases; unmatched bases: 13. The germline V gene has CDR1 LNHNV and CDR2 YYDKDF (reference sequence). CDR3 bases: TGTGCCACCAGCAGCGATCGATGGACAGGGGGTAGACACACCATATATTTT. Encoded protein: CATSSDRWTGGRHTIYF.

CDR3 in amino acids: CASSRTGVSPNQPQHF. The CDR3 bases are TGTGCCAGTAGTCGTACAGGGGTATCGCCTAATCAGCCCCAGCATTTT. This chain joins TRBV19 and TRBJ1-5, with 7 bases lining up with TRBD1. The ends lost 5 bases at V and 4 bases at J; junction bases unmatched: 11. CDR1 LNHDA and CDR2 SQIVND come from the germline V gene (reference sequence). This CDR3 is 16 amino acids long.

This rearrangement joins TRBV5-6 to TRBJ2-7, with TRBD2 matching 14 bases. The junction had 10 bases not matched to a gene; V was cut back by 2 bases and J by 3 bases. Germline CDR1 reads SGHDT; CDR2 reads YYEEEE. This CDR3 is built from 18 residues. CDR3 bases: TGTGCCAGCAGCTTAAGGACTAGCGGGGGGTCTATTCGCTACGAGCAGTACTTC. It codes for CASSLRTSGGSIRYEQYF.

The chain links TRBV19 to TRBJ1-5, with TRBD1 identical over 8 bases. V lost 4 bases, J lost 2 bases, and 1 base stayed unmatched. The germline V gene has CDR1 LNHDA and CDR2 SQIVND (reference sequence). This CDR3 spans 14 amino acids. The CDR3 spells CASSRGQGNQPQHF. DNA for the CDR3: TGTGCCAGTAGTAGGGGACAGGGCAATCAGCCCCAGCATTTT.

This sequence joins TRBV19 and TRBJ2-5; the D gene is possibly TRBD1 (6 bases). The ends were cut back, 6 bases at V and 7 bases at J, with 15 bases in the middle. The CDR3 loop spans 13 amino acids. Germline lookup yields CDR1 LNHDA and CDR2 SQIVND (reference sequence). The CDR3 DNA is TGTGCCAGTAGCCAACAGGGTGTAGGGACCCAGTACTTC. Protein: CASSQQGVGTQYF.

The genes are TRBV11-1 and TRBJ2-1; 8 bases map to TRBD2. In germline, CDR1 is SGHAT, CDR2 FQDESV (reference sequence). There are 15 residues in the CDR3. V was pared by 5 bases and J by 7 bases, with 10 bases of the junction left unmatched. The CDR3 DNA sequence: TGTGCCAGCAGCCCGCGGGGGGCCATAGGGAATGAGCAGTTCTTC. Protein sequence: CASSPRGAIGNEQFF.

The chain recombines TRBV2 with TRBJ1-3; TRBD1 matches 8 bases. V lost 8 bases, J lost 0 bases, and 6 bases stayed unmatched. Germline V gene lookup returns CDR1 SNHLY and CDR2 FYNNEI. This CDR3 comprises 15 residues. CDR3 amino acids: CASRTGLSSGNTIYF. The DNA of the CDR3 is TGTGCCAGCCGGACAGGGCTTAGCTCTGGAAACACCATATATTTT.

This chain uses TRBV19 with TRBJ2-5, with TRBD2 matching over 7 bases. Germline lookup yields CDR1 LNHDA and CDR2 SQIVND (reference sequence). The CDR3 contains 15 residues. With 3 bases clipped from V and 2 bases from J, the junction kept 6 bases outside the gene matches. Here the CDR3 DNA reads TGTGCCAGTAGTATTTGGGGGGGTCCGCAAGAGACCCAGTACTTC. Amino acid sequence: CASSIWGGPQETQYF.

The gene calls are TRBV5-6 and TRBJ1-5; D is undetermined. The CDR3 sequence is 15 residues long. Germline-derived CDR1 and CDR2 are SGHDT and YYEEEE. V was pared by 1 base and J by 2 bases, with 10 bases between. This chain's CDR3 is CASSLSGFGNQPQHF. For the CDR3, the DNA is TGTGCCAGCAGCTTGTCCGGGTTTGGCAATCAGCCCCAGCATTTT.

The chain carries TRBV5-1 and TRBJ2-1; D is perhaps TRBD2 (6 bases). The ends were cut back, 0 bases at V and 6 bases at J, with 16 bases in the middle. The CDR3 is 16 amino acids. Germline-derived CDR1 and CDR2 are SGHRS and YFSETQ. The CDR3 DNA reads TGCGCCAGCAGCTTGGGGGTCGGGGGAAGTCCCAATGAGCAGTTCTTC. It yields the protein CASSLGVGGSPNEQFF.